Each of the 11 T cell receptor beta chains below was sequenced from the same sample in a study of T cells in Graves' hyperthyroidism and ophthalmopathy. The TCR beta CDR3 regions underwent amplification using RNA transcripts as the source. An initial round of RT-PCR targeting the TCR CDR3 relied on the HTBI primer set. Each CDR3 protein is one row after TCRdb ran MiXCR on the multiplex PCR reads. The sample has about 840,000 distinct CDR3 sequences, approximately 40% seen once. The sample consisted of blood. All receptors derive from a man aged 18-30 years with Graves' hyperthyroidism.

The CDR3 here is CASSSGPDQPQYF. In nucleotides, the CDR3 is TGTGCCAGCAGCTCAGGACCCGATCAGCCCCAGTACTTC. The chain joins TRBV7-2 to TRBJ2-5, with D uncertain. Trimming took 4 bases from V and 9 from J, leaving 15 bases between them. CDR3 size: 13 residues. Per the germline V gene, CDR1 is SGHTA and CDR2 is FQGNSA.

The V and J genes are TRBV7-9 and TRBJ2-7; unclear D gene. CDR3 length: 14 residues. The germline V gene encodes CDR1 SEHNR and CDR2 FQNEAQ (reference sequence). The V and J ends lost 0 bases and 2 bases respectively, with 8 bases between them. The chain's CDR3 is CASSLAIKPYEQYF. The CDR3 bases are TGTGCCAGCAGCTTAGCGATCAAGCCCTACGAGCAGTACTTC.

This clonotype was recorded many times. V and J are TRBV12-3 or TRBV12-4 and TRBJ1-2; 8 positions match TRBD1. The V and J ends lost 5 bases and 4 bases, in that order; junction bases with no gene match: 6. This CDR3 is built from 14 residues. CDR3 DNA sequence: TGTGCCAGCAGTCAAAGGACAGGGTCCTATGGCTACACCTTC. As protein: CASSQRTGSYGYTF.

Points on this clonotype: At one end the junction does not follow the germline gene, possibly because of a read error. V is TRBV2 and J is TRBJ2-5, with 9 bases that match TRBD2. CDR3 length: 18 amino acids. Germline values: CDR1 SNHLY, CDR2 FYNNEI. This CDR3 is CASSDDALAGLAGEAQYF. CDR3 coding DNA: TGTGCCAGCAGTGATGATGCCTTAGCGGGACTAGCTGGAGAGGCCCAGTACTTC.

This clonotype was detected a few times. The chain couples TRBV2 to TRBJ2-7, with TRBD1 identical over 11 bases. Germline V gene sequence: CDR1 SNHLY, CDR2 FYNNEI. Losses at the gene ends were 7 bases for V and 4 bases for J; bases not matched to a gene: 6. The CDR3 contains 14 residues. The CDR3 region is CASTRGTGGYEQYF. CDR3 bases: TGTGCCAGCACCCGGGGGACAGGGGGATACGAGCAGTACTTC.

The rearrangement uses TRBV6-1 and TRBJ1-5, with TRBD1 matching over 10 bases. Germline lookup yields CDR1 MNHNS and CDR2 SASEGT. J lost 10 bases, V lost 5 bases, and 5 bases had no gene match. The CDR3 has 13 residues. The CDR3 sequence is CASSLGQGKPQHF. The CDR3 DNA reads TGTGCCAGCAGTCTGGGACAGGGGAAACCCCAGCATTTT.

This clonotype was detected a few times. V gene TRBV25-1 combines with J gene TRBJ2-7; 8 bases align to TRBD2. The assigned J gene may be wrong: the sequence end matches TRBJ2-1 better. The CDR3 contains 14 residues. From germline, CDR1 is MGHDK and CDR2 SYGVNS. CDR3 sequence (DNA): TGTGCCAGCAGTTTAGCGGGGCCTGCCAATGAGCAGTTCTTC. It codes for CASSLAGPANEQFF.

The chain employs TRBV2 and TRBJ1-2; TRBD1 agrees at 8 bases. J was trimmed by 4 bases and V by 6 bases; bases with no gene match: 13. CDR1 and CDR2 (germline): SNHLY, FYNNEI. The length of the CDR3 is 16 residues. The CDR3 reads CASSQDRAGWVYGYTF. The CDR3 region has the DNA TGTGCCAGCAGCCAGGACAGGGCCGGTTGGGTCTATGGCTACACCTTC.

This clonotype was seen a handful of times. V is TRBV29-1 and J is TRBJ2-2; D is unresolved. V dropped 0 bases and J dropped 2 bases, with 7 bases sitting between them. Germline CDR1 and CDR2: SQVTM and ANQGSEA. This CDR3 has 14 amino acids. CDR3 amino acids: CSVEENQNTGELFF. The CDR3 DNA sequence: TGCAGCGTTGAAGAGAATCAAAACACCGGGGAGCTGTTTTTT.

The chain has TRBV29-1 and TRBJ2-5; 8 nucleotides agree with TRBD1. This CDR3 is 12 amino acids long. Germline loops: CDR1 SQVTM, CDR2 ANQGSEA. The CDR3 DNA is TGCAGTCGGACAGGGCTTACAGAGACCCAGTACTTC. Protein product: CSRTGLTETQYF.

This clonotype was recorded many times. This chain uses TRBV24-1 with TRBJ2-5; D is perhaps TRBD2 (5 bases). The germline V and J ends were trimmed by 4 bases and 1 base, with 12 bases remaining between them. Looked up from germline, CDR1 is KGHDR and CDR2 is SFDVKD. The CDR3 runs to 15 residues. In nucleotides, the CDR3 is TGTGCCACCAGTGACAATAGGACTCCCCAAGAGACCCAGTACTTC. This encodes CATSDNRTPQETQYF.